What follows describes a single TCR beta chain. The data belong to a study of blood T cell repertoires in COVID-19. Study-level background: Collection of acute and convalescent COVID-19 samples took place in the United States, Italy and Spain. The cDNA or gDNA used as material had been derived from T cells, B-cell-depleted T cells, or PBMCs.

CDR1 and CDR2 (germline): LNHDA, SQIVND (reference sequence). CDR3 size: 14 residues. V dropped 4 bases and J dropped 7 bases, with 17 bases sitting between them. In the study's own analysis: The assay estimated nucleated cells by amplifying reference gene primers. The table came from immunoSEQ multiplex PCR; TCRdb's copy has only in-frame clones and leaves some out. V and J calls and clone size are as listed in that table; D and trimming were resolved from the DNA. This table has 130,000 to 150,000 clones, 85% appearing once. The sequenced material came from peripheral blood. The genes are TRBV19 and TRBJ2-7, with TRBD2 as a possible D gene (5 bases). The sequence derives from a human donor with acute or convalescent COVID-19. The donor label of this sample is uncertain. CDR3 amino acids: CASSKSTGPGEQYF. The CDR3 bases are TGTGCCAGTAGTAAGTCGACTGGGCCGGGGGAGCAGTACTTC.